These 3 T cell receptor beta chains share one sample of origin, sequenced in a study of CD8 T cells in Susac syndrome. Reverse transcription of about 0.5 to 1 ug RNA used random hexamers. Each CDR3 protein is one row after TCRdb ran MiXCR on the immunoSEQ multiplex PCR reads. This table has 150,000 to 200,000 distinct CDR3 sequences, 91% appearing once. Sequenced material: CD4+ T cells from PBMCs. These receptor sequences come from a human donor with Susac syndrome.

This rearrangement joins TRBV3-1 to TRBJ2-1; D is unclear. V lost 1 base to trimming and J lost 1 base, with 11 bases between them. Per germline, CDR1 LGHDT and CDR2 YNNKEL (reference sequence). CDR3 length: 16 amino acids. CDR3 nucleotide sequence: TGTGCCAGCAGCCAAGGTCGCGGTTCGTCCTACAATGAGCAGTTCTTC. Translating gives CASSQGRGSSYNEQFF.

CDR3 protein: CASSLARTNEKLFF. CDR3 bases: TGCGCCAGCAGCTTGGCTCGGACTAATGAAAAACTGTTTTTT. The chain is built from TRBV5-1 and TRBJ1-4; D unresolved. CDR1 and CDR2 from the germline V gene are SGHRS and YFSETQ. V was trimmed by 0 bases and J by 2 bases, leaving 5 bases between them. CDR3 length equals 14 residues.

The V call is TRBV19, the J call TRBJ1-6; weak D call: TRBD1 (5 bases). In germline, CDR1 is LNHDA, CDR2 SQIVND (reference sequence). CDR3 size: 14 residues. The V end was cut by 3 bases, the J end by 5 bases, with 8 bases between. This CDR3 reads CASSIWGNNSPLHF. CDR3 in DNA: TGTGCCAGTAGTATTTGGGGGAATAATTCACCCCTCCACTTT. Complete variable domain (other parts from reference TRBV19 and TRBJ1-6): DGGITQSPKYLFRKEGQNVTLSCEQNLNHDAMYWYRQDPGQGLRLIYYSQIVNDFQKGDIAEGYSVSREKKESFPLTVTSAQKNPTAFYLCASSIWGNNSPLHFGNGTRLTVT.